This TCR beta chain was identified in a study of blood T cells in healthy people across ages (dated by TCRdb to the mid-2010s). Study-level background: In model experiments, template switching captured roughly one uniquely barcoded TCR beta cDNA molecule for every two T cells. Donors of different ages were randomly distributed across sequencing lanes to avoid experimental bias. To track age-related changes in TCR beta repertoire diversity, the study relied on deep sequencing normalized with unique cDNA molecular identifiers. For two donors (one aged 18 to 30 and one aged 80 or older), the study analyzed two additional independent replicas of 1 million unique cDNA reads from the same blood draw. The donors were divided into four age groups: young (average around 17 years), middle-aged (approximately 39), aged (about 60) and long-lived (about 79). General findings and caveats noted by the study authors: Since profiling was done on bulk unsorted PBMCs, naive and antigen-experienced compartments could not be conclusively compared. There was a strong correlation between observed TCR beta diversity and the percentage of naive T cells measured by flow cytometry. Estimates of total diversity from one million sequenced T cells were regarded as lower bounds and underestimates. Observed TCR beta diversity per million T cells fell roughly linearly with age, and a significant reduction was already apparent by age approximately 40. Compared with the aged group, more naive CD4+ T cells, fewer expanded clones and increased TCR diversity were shown by the long-lived group, suggesting age selection. The CMV infection status of donors was not known, potentially confounding age-related changes in expanded clonotypes.

The library was prepared using 5' RACE. Sequencing was performed on an Illumina HiSeq 2500. A second PCR of about 6 to 12 cycles was run with a J-beta primer mix and a sample-barcoded 5' primer. Each TCR beta cDNA molecule received a unique molecular identifier from a template-switch 5' adaptor carrying 12 random nucleotides. Each sample yielded at least 3 million CDR3-containing paired-end reads. The Mint cDNA synthesis kit, primed by a TRBC-specific oligonucleotide, was used to synthesize first-strand cDNA from all RNA. After uracil-DNA glycosylase treatment, a first 18-cycle PCR used universal primers M1SS and BC2_uni_R on all cDNA. In the authors' own workflow: For normalization, 1 million high-quality reads were randomly selected from each sample, with every read carrying a distinct molecular identifier. Reads sharing molecular identifiers were discarded rather than binned into consensus sequences. MiTCR, with a Q25 quality threshold and the strictest error-elimination algorithm, was used for CDR3 identification, clonotype clustering and error correction. A nonparametric unseen species model using Euler transformation provided a lower-bound estimate of total TCR beta diversity. TCRdb trimmed the raw reads at Q25, called clones with MiXCR and kept productive beta chains. Here each entry gathers all rows of one CDR3 protein and keeps the most common genes and DNA. TCRdb's processing, not the authors', yielded these V and J calls. In this sample the table shows about a million distinct CDR3 sequences, approximately 50% of which occur a single time. In total, the top ten clones hold 20% to 25% of the sample.

Compared with germline, V lacks 5 bases and J lacks 1 base; bases without a gene match: 11. Including cysteine and phenylalanine, the CDR3 has 16 amino acids. Only the CDR3 portion is preserved as DNA: 48 bases, with reading frame beginning at the first base. According to the germline V gene, CDR1 reads SGHRS and CDR2 reads YFSETQ. Turning to this clonotype: Its target antigen remains unknown. One base away there is no much larger clone; base qualities are not given.

The donors were roughly 39 Caucasian individuals from Russia, aged roughly 6 to 100 years, who were systemically healthy. Each donor gave ten milliliters of peripheral blood, drawn into EDTA-treated Vacutainer tubes. Ficoll-Paque density-gradient centrifugation was used to isolate PBMCs, with at least 6.5 million per sample. Total RNA was extracted from PBMCs with Trizol reagent, with at least 6 micrograms obtained per sample. For every donor, an aliquot of PBMCs went through flow cytometry to measure the percentages of naive CD45RAhigh/CD27high T cells. This receptor was taken from a woman aged 60 to 75 in good health. Recombination joined TRBV5-1 with TRBJ2-7, and 8 junction bases match TRBD2. The sample was blood. For the CDR3, the sequence is CASRYEPSGSSYEQYF. The nucleotides read TGCGCCAGCAGGTATGAACCCAGCGGGAGTTCCTACGAGCAGTACTTC.